This T cell receptor (beta chain) was recorded in a study of T-cell reconstitution after alpha-beta-depleted transplantation in children. Unique molecular identifiers were used to barcode this TCRbeta library. In TCRdb, the PCR reads were re-called with MiXCR into one record per CDR3 protein. The repertoire holds 75,000 to 100,000 distinct CDR3 sequences, with roughly 8.4% as singletons. This clonotype has at least ten counts. The CDR3 spans 16 residues. The J segment lost 2 bases and the V segment lost 3 bases, leaving 8 bases of the junction unmatched. Germline values: CDR1 KGHSH, CDR2 LQKENI. This receptor was taken from a human donor who donated a stem cell graft to a child with congenital amegakaryocytic thrombocytopenia. This rearrangement joins TRBV18 to TRBJ2-7; 9 bases align to TRBD1. The sample here was PBMCs from the stem cell graft donor, taken from the stem cell graft. CDR3 protein: CASSPRTGAYPYEQYF. DNA of the CDR3: TGTGCCAGCTCACCCAGGACAGGGGCCTACCCCTACGAGCAGTACTTC.